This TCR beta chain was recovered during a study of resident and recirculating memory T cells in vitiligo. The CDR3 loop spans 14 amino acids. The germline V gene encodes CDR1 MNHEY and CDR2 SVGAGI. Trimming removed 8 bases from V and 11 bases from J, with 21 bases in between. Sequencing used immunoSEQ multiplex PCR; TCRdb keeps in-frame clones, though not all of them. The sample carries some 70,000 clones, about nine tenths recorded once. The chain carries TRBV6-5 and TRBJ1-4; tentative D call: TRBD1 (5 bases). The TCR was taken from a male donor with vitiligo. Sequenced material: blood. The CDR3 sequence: CASSPGATGGKLFF. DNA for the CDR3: TGTGCCAGCTCCCCTGGGGCGACGGGGGGGAAACTGTTTTTT.